This record concerns one T cell receptor (beta chain) sequence. Treatment given: oral pan-JAK inhibitor, 5-10 mg twice daily. The sample originates from a study of CD8+ T cells in alopecia areata. About the research overall: Treated patients took oral tofacitinib at 5 to 10 mg twice daily.

Sequencing used cDNA as its template, made by extracting RNA and reverse transcribing it. Using immunoSEQ multiplex PCR, the repertoire was profiled, and TCRdb retains in-frame clones only, with some absent. The sample comprises 150,000 to 200,000 clones, roughly 65% of which are singletons, and roughly 0.99% rests with the top ten. This sequence originates from a human donor with alopecia areata. Material: CD4+ T cells sorted from blood, obtained at week 4, from a patient treated with tofacitinib.

The CDR3 region has the DNA TGTGCCACCAGCAGAACCTGGACAGGGGCGAGAGGGGTGGCAGATACGCAGTATTTT. This gives the protein CATSRTWTGARGVADTQYF. The V and J genes are TRBV15 and TRBJ2-3; 9 nucleotides line up with TRBD1. The CDR3 consists of 19 residues. Germline assignment: CDR1 LNHNV and CDR2 YYDKDF (reference sequence). J lost 4 bases, V lost 2 bases, and 16 bases had no gene match.